Listed below are T cell receptor beta chains from one sample, sequenced in a study of Graves' ophthalmopathy and Graves' hyperthyroidism. TCRdb reanalysed the multiplex PCR reads using MiXCR and keeps one entry per CDR3 protein. This sample has around 590,000 distinct CDR3 sequences; roughly 39% occur once, and the top ten carry about 4.2%. Sequencing used peripheral blood or thyroid tissue (not recorded which). The receptors originated from an adult man with Graves' hyperthyroidism. Both conserved end residues are part of each CDR3. Fields, in order: clone size, D gene, V gene, J gene, CDR3 DNA, CDR3 protein. D genes are given only for firm matches. A row's size may be missing; if present it is once, few, many or a size class.

clone_size: NA
d_call: TRBD1
v_call: TRBV24-1
j_call: TRBJ2-5
cdr3_nt: TGTGCCACCAGCGTACGACAGGGGGCGATGGAGACCCAGTACTTC
cdr3_aa: CATSVRQGAMETQYF

clone_size: NA
d_call: NA
v_call: TRBV15
j_call: TRBJ2-7
cdr3_nt: TGTGCCCGGCAGTTGGGGGGCTACGAGCAGTACTTC
cdr3_aa: CARQLGGYEQYF

clone_size: many
d_call: NA
v_call: TRBV19
j_call: TRBJ1-2
cdr3_nt: TGTGCCAGTAGTATTACTGGCAGGGGTTATGGCTACACCTTC
cdr3_aa: CASSITGRGYGYTF

clone_size: many
d_call: NA
v_call: TRBV5-4
j_call: TRBJ1-6
cdr3_nt: TGTGCCAGCAGCCGTGGACCCTCGTGGGGGTCACCCCTCCACTTT
cdr3_aa: CASSRGPSWGSPLHF

clone_size: NA
d_call: NA
v_call: TRBV7-9
j_call: TRBJ2-5
cdr3_nt: TGTGCCTGGAGTCCGGGCCTGGGGACCCAGTACTTC
cdr3_aa: CAWSPGLGTQYF

clone_size: many
d_call: NA
v_call: TRBV5-8
j_call: TRBJ2-7
cdr3_nt: TGTGCCAGCAGCCTCCGGACGTCCGTACAGAGCGAGCAGTACTTC
cdr3_aa: CASSLRTSVQSEQYF

clone_size: NA
d_call: TRBD2
v_call: TRBV13
j_call: TRBJ2-7
cdr3_nt: TGTGCCAGCAGCACACTAGCGGGAGGTTCATACGAGCAGTACTTC
cdr3_aa: CASSTLAGGSYEQYF

clone_size: once
d_call: TRBD1
v_call: TRBV20-1
j_call: TRBJ1-2
cdr3_nt: TGCAGTGTCAAACGGACAGGGGGCAGCTACACCTTC
cdr3_aa: CSVKRTGGSYTF

clone_size: many
d_call: NA
v_call: TRBV19
j_call: TRBJ1-1
cdr3_nt: TGTGCCAGTAGTATCTCTCCAGGGAACACTGAAGCTTTCTTT
cdr3_aa: CASSISPGNTEAFF

clone_size: NA
d_call: NA
v_call: TRBV7-6
j_call: TRBJ1-1
cdr3_nt: TGTGCCAGCAGCCGGCAGGGGACTGGAAACACTGAAGCTTTCTTT
cdr3_aa: CASSRQGTGNTEAFF

clone_size: NA
d_call: TRBD1
v_call: TRBV7-8
j_call: TRBJ2-7
cdr3_nt: TGTGCCAGCGTAACTCAGACAGGGGGATCTGGGAATGAGCAGTACTTC
cdr3_aa: CASVTQTGGSGNEQYF

clone_size: NA
d_call: TRBD2
v_call: TRBV7-9
j_call: TRBJ2-7
cdr3_nt: TGTGCCAGCAGCTCACCTCCGGGACTAGCGGGGGGCGCCTACGAGCAGTACTTC
cdr3_aa: CASSSPPGLAGGAYEQYF

clone_size: many
d_call: NA
v_call: TRBV5-4
j_call: TRBJ1-2
cdr3_nt: TGTGCCAGCAGACACATGACGGGGAACTATGGCTACACCTTC
cdr3_aa: CASRHMTGNYGYTF

clone_size: many
d_call: NA
v_call: TRBV6-5
j_call: TRBJ2-2
cdr3_nt: TGTGCCAGCAGTTACTCGGGGGGGGAGCTGTTTTTT
cdr3_aa: CASSYSGGELFF

clone_size: many
d_call: NA
v_call: TRBV25-1
j_call: TRBJ1-1
cdr3_nt: TGTGCCAGCAGTGAACTGGGGCAGGGGAACACTGAAGCTTTCTTT
cdr3_aa: CASSELGQGNTEAFF

clone_size: NA
d_call: TRBD1
v_call: TRBV19
j_call: TRBJ1-1
cdr3_nt: TGTGCCAGTAGTATAAGAAGGGGGCAGGGGAACACTGAAGCTTTCTTT
cdr3_aa: CASSIRRGQGNTEAFF

clone_size: many
d_call: NA
v_call: TRBV5-1
j_call: TRBJ1-2
cdr3_nt: TGCGCCAGCAGGACCGGGACGGAGAACTATGGCTACACCTTC
cdr3_aa: CASRTGTENYGYTF

clone_size: NA
d_call: NA
v_call: TRBV5-6
j_call: TRBJ2-7
cdr3_nt: TGTGCCAGCAGCCCCTGGATAGGGAGAAGGGAGATCTACGAGCAGTACTTC
cdr3_aa: CASSPWIGRREIYEQYF

clone_size: NA
d_call: NA
v_call: TRBV25-1
j_call: TRBJ1-1
cdr3_nt: TGTGCCAGCAGTTATTCGAGGGAGACAAACACTGAAGCTTTCTTT
cdr3_aa: CASSYSRETNTEAFF

clone_size: many
d_call: NA
v_call: TRBV12-3/TRBV12-4
j_call: TRBJ2-7
cdr3_nt: TGTGCCAGCAGTCCCCTCGGGACAAGCTACTACGAGCAGTACTTC
cdr3_aa: CASSPLGTSYYEQYF

clone_size: many
d_call: NA
v_call: TRBV25-1
j_call: TRBJ1-2
cdr3_nt: TGTGCCAGCAGTGACCCCGGGAGCGCTGATGGCTACACCTTC
cdr3_aa: CASSDPGSADGYTF

clone_size: many
d_call: TRBD2
v_call: TRBV11-2
j_call: TRBJ2-7
cdr3_nt: TGTGCCAGCAGCACCTTTGCGGGAGAATACGAGCAGTACTTC
cdr3_aa: CASSTFAGEYEQYF

clone_size: NA
d_call: TRBD2
v_call: TRBV24-1
j_call: TRBJ2-7
cdr3_nt: TGTGCTCCCCGTTTTGGGACTAATCTAGCCGAGCAGTACTTC
cdr3_aa: CAPRFGTNLAEQYF

clone_size: many
d_call: TRBD1
v_call: TRBV19
j_call: TRBJ1-5
cdr3_nt: TGTGCCAGTAGCCTCGGGACAGGGGTTAATCAGCCCCAGCATTTT
cdr3_aa: CASSLGTGVNQPQHF

clone_size: few
d_call: TRBD1
v_call: TRBV20-1
j_call: TRBJ1-2
cdr3_nt: TGCAGTGCTAGGCGGACAGGTAGCCCCTATGGCTACACCTTC
cdr3_aa: CSARRTGSPYGYTF

clone_size: many
d_call: NA
v_call: TRBV19
j_call: TRBJ2-7
cdr3_nt: TGTGCCACGGTGGACCGAGACTACGAGCAGTACTTC
cdr3_aa: CATVDRDYEQYF

clone_size: few
d_call: TRBD1
v_call: TRBV28
j_call: TRBJ1-5
cdr3_nt: TGTGCCAGCAGTTTATGGACAGGGGTACCCAATCAGCCCCAGCATTTT
cdr3_aa: CASSLWTGVPNQPQHF

clone_size: many
d_call: NA
v_call: TRBV7-2
j_call: TRBJ2-7
cdr3_nt: TGTGCCAGCAGCTTCAGCGGAGACGAGCAGTACTTC
cdr3_aa: CASSFSGDEQYF

clone_size: few
d_call: TRBD2
v_call: TRBV10-2
j_call: TRBJ2-7
cdr3_nt: TGCGCCAGCAGTGGACTAGCGGGAGTTGGTGAGCAGTACTTC
cdr3_aa: CASSGLAGVGEQYF

clone_size: many
d_call: NA
v_call: TRBV5-8
j_call: TRBJ1-2
cdr3_nt: TGTGCCAGCACCCTGAGGGGGGTTCGTGGCTACACCTTC
cdr3_aa: CASTLRGVRGYTF

clone_size: many
d_call: TRBD2
v_call: TRBV7-9
j_call: TRBJ2-7
cdr3_nt: TGTGCCAGCAGCTTAGTCGGTCCACGAAAGGGACTAGCTACCTACGAGCAGTACTTC
cdr3_aa: CASSLVGPRKGLATYEQYF